These 24 T cell receptor beta chains originate from one sample sequenced in a study of shared clonotypes between healthy human individuals. Generated by immunoSEQ multiplex PCR, the TCRdb table keeps only in-frame clones and is missing some. The sample has 2 million to 2.5 million clones; almost 96% are singletons. Sequenced: naive CD4+ T cells sorted from blood. Subset indicated: CD45RA+ positively selected. Source of these receptors: a man between 18 and 29 years old in good health.

The gene calls are TRBV7-2 and TRBJ1-1; a weak D match, TRBD1 (6 bases). The CDR3 has 13 amino acids. CDR1 SGHTA and CDR2 FQGNSA come from the germline V gene. V was cut by 0 bases and J by 6 bases, with 8 bases left in between. The CDR3 spells CASSLAWGPEAFF. The CDR3 DNA follows: TGTGCCAGCAGCTTAGCGTGGGGGCCTGAAGCTTTCTTT.

The CDR3 region is CASSLAAGGPIYEQYF. For the CDR3, the DNA is TGTGCCAGCAGTCTCGCGGCGGGAGGGCCTATCTACGAGCAGTACTTC. The rearrangement uses TRBV5-4 and TRBJ2-7; 9 bases fit TRBD2. Per the germline V gene, CDR1 is SGHNT and CDR2 is YYREEE (reference sequence). The CDR3 runs 16 residues. V lost 5 bases to trimming and J lost 3 bases; unmatched junction nucleotides: 12.

This chain joins TRBV18 and TRBJ2-7, with D perhaps TRBD1 (5 bases). Trimming took off 3 bases at V and 2 bases at J, with 11 bases between the two ends. This CDR3 has 14 amino acids. Germline assignment: CDR1 KGHSH and CDR2 LQKENI. The CDR3 reads CASSPARAPYEQYF. The CDR3 region has the DNA TGTGCCAGCTCACCGGCCAGGGCCCCCTACGAGCAGTACTTC.

The chain is built from TRBV27 and TRBJ1-2, with TRBD1 identical over 8 bases. V shed 5 bases and J 3 bases; nucleotides not matched to a gene: 11. Per the germline V gene, CDR1 is MNHEY and CDR2 is SMNVEV (reference sequence). The CDR3 has 16 residues. CDR3 residues: CASSPYRDRIDYGYTF. CDR3 in DNA: TGTGCCAGCAGTCCCTACCGGGACAGGATCGACTATGGCTACACCTTC.

The rearrangement uses TRBV7-9 and TRBJ1-6, with D maybe TRBD1 (5 bases). The V gene's germline CDR1 is SEHNR and CDR2 FQNEAQ (reference sequence). This CDR3 contains 13 residues. V shed 3 bases and J shed 11 bases, with 11 bases lying between them. The CDR3 DNA is TGTGCCAGCAGCTTGAGGGACGGAACACCCCTCCACTTT. This codes for CASSLRDGTPLHF.

In DNA form, the CDR3 reads TGTGCCAGCAGTCCCGGTTCAGTACGCACAGATACGCAGTATTTT. Its protein is CASSPGSVRTDTQYF. The rearrangement uses TRBV7-9 and TRBJ2-3; D uncertain. The V gene lost 6 bases and the J gene lost 1 base, with 14 bases spanning the gap. The CDR3 extends over 15 amino acids. The germline V gene encodes CDR1 SEHNR and CDR2 FQNEAQ (reference sequence).

About this clone: The same CDR3 arises from other DNA sequences in this sample as well. The rearrangement links TRBV5-1 to TRBJ2-5, with TRBD2 as a possible D gene (6 bases). The CDR3 has 13 residues. CDR1 and CDR2 (germline): SGHRS, YFSETQ. V lost 4 bases, J lost 1 base, and 8 bases lay in between. The CDR3 loop is CASSQGLQETQYF. Here the CDR3 DNA reads TGCGCCAGCAGCCAGGGACTCCAAGAGACCCAGTACTTC. Based on the CDR3 plus reference TRBV5-1 and TRBJ2-5, the full variable domain is KAGVTQTPRYLIKTRGQQVTLSCSPISGHRSVSWYQQTPGQGLQFLFEYFSETQRNKGNFPGRFSGRQFSNSRSEMNVSTLELGDSALYLCASSQGLQETQYFGPGTRLLVL.

On this clone itself: Additional DNA sequences in this sample encode the identical CDR3. V and J are TRBV10-3 and TRBJ2-1, with 8 bases lining up with TRBD1. This CDR3 contains 15 residues. Trimming took 6 bases from V and 1 from J; bases not matched to a gene: 5. Germline V gene sequence: CDR1 ENHRY, CDR2 SYGVKD. In nucleotides, the CDR3 is TGTGCCATCAGAGCCGGGACAGGTTCCTACAATGAGCAGTTCTTC. Residues: CAIRAGTGSYNEQFF.

This clone was recorded a few times. The chain employs TRBV7-9 and TRBJ1-6, with D possibly being TRBD1 (5 bases). Deletions cut 0 bases from V and 6 bases from J, with 12 bases between. The CDR3 covers 16 residues. Germline V gene data show CDR1 as SEHNR and CDR2 as FQNEAQ (reference sequence). Written as DNA, the CDR3 is TGTGCCAGCAGCTTAGCGAAGGGACGGATTAATTCACCCCTCCACTTT. Its protein is CASSLAKGRINSPLHF. The full variable domain, its missing parts supplied by reference TRBV7-9 and TRBJ1-6, is DTGVSQNPRHKITKRGQNVTFRCDPISEHNRLYWYRQTLGQGPEFLTYFQNEAQLEKSRLLSDRFSAERPKGSFSTLEIQRTEQGDSAMYLCASSLAKGRINSPLHFGNGTRLTVT.

The rearrangement joins TRBV28 to TRBJ1-4; a weak D match, TRBD1 (6 bases). Deletions cut 4 bases from V and 7 bases from J, with 13 bases between. This CDR3 is built from 14 residues. Per germline, CDR1 MDHEN and CDR2 SYDVKM. The CDR3 DNA reads as TGTGCCAGCAGTTCTGGAGGGGGGGTTGAAAAACTGTTTTTT. Translated: CASSSGGGVEKLFF.

The gene calls are TRBV9 and TRBJ1-6; a possible D gene is TRBD1 (5 bases). The CDR3 has 15 amino acids. Trimming took off 4 bases at V and 7 bases at J, with 15 bases between the two ends. CDR1 SGDLS and CDR2 YYNGEE come from the germline V gene. The CDR3 DNA reads as TGTGCCAGCAGCATTAGTGGGGGGATGAATTCACCCCTCCACTTT. Translation: CASSISGGMNSPLHF. The full variable domain, rest sourced from reference TRBV9 and TRBJ1-6, is DSGVTQTPKHLITATGQRVTLRCSPRSGDLSVYWYQQSLDQGLQFLIQYYNGEERAKGNILERFSAQQFPDLHSELNLSSLELGDSALYFCASSISGGMNSPLHFGNGTRLTVT.

The gene calls are TRBV10-3 and TRBJ2-3; maybe TRBD2 (6 bases). Deletions cut 4 bases from V and 5 bases from J, with 13 bases between. Germline values: CDR1 ENHRY, CDR2 SYGVKD. The CDR3 extends over 14 amino acids. The CDR3 sequence is CAISVGGGGDTQYF. As DNA, the CDR3 is TGTGCCATCAGTGTGGGGGGAGGTGGAGATACGCAGTATTTT.

The rearrangement joins TRBV5-1 to TRBJ2-6; TRBD1 agrees at 8 bases. The CDR3 extends over 19 amino acids. Germline CDR1 is SGHRS and CDR2 is YFSETQ. V dropped 2 bases and J dropped 0; count of bases not matched to a gene: 10. DNA for the CDR3: TGCGCCAGCAGCTTAAACATACAGGGGGGATACTCTGGGGCCAACGTCCTGACTTTC. Protein sequence: CASSLNIQGGYSGANVLTF.

This rearrangement joins TRBV18 to TRBJ2-1; D is unresolved. The CDR3 sequence is 15 residues long. V was cut by 3 bases and J by 0 bases, with 9 bases left in between. Looked up from germline, CDR1 is KGHSH and CDR2 is LQKENI. The CDR3 region has the DNA TGTGCCAGCTCACCGGCCAGGTCCTCCTACAATGAGCAGTTCTTC. Its protein is CASSPARSSYNEQFF.

This sequence joins TRBV7-9 and TRBJ2-7; 8 nucleotides match TRBD1. The CDR3 runs 14 residues. J gave up 7 bases and V 5 bases, and 10 bases lay outside the gene matches. The germline V gene encodes CDR1 SEHNR and CDR2 FQNEAQ (reference sequence). The CDR3 DNA sequence: TGTGCCAGCAGCATCGGACAGGGCGTTTGGGAGCAGTACTTC. It yields the protein CASSIGQGVWEQYF. Combining the CDR3 with reference TRBV7-9 and TRBJ2-7 gives the whole variable domain DTGVSQNPRHKITKRGQNVTFRCDPISEHNRLYWYRQTLGQGPEFLTYFQNEAQLEKSRLLSDRFSAERPKGSFSTLEIQRTEQGDSAMYLCASSIGQGVWEQYFGPGTRLTVT.

This chain links TRBV25-1 with TRBJ2-3; no clear D. Trimming removed 6 bases from V and 0 bases from J, with 10 bases in between. The CDR3 is 14 residues long. Germline CDR1 reads MGHDK; CDR2 reads SYGVNS. CDR3 nucleotide sequence: TGTGCCAGCAGATTCGGCGGTAGCACAGATACGCAGTATTTT. As protein: CASRFGGSTDTQYF.

This chain links TRBV29-1 with TRBJ2-7; 7 bases fit TRBD1. CDR3 size: 14 residues. Trimming took 2 bases from V and 2 from J; bases not matched to a gene: 6. Germline loops: CDR1 SQVTM, CDR2 ANQGSEA. The CDR3 reads CSVERGQGAYEQYF. The CDR3 DNA is TGCAGCGTTGAAAGGGGTCAGGGGGCCTACGAGCAGTACTTC.

Turning to this clone: The junction and the germline gene differ at one end; a read error may be behind it. J is TRBJ1-5 and V is TRBV7-7; 9 bases match TRBD1. The germline V gene encodes CDR1 SSHAT and CDR2 FNYEAQ (reference sequence). The CDR3 totals 16 residues. The DNA for the CDR3 is TGTGCTAGCAGCTTTGGGCGGGACAGGGCCCATCAGCCCCAGCATTTT. Translating gives CASSFGRDRAHQPQHF.

The rearrangement joins TRBV5-6 to TRBJ1-5; 8 nucleotides align to TRBD1. The CDR3 is 13 amino acids. Germline V CDR1 and CDR2: SGHDT, YYEEEE. J gave up 6 bases and V 4 bases, and 3 bases lay outside the gene matches. The CDR3 reads CASSLTGVQPQHF. In DNA, the CDR3 is TGTGCCAGCAGCCTGACAGGGGTTCAGCCCCAGCATTTT.

V and J are TRBV6-5 and TRBJ2-1; the D gene is possibly TRBD2 (6 bases). Germline V CDR1 and CDR2: MNHEY, SVGAGI. The CDR3 is 15 amino acids. Trimming took 0 bases from V and 8 from J, leaving 14 bases between them. The CDR3 DNA sequence: TGTGCCAGCAGTTACTCCCCACCTAGCGCATATGAGCAGTTCTTC. Amino acids: CASSYSPPSAYEQFF.

The chain joins TRBV29-1 to TRBJ2-7; 9 nucleotides agree with TRBD1. V lost 6 bases to trimming and J lost 6 bases; unmatched junction nucleotides: 6. There are 12 residues in the CDR3. Germline V lookup: CDR1 SQVTM, CDR2 ANQGSEA. The CDR3 is CSVTRQGGEQYF. CDR3 DNA sequence: TGCAGCGTCACTCGACAGGGGGGCGAGCAGTACTTC.

The chain employs TRBV15 and TRBJ1-4; D not resolved. CDR1 and CDR2 (germline): LNHNV, YYDKDF (reference sequence). V lost 0 bases and J 4 bases, leaving 12 bases between the germline ends. The CDR3 contains 16 residues. The CDR3 sequence is CATSRDQVGLNEKLFF. CDR3 nucleotide sequence: TGTGCCACCAGCAGAGATCAAGTAGGCCTTAATGAAAAACTGTTTTTT.

This clone was observed a single time. CDR3 sequence: CASSLAGGPGNEQFF. In nucleotides, the CDR3 is TGTGCCAGCAGCTTAGCCGGGGGGCCTGGTAATGAGCAGTTCTTC. The rearrangement links TRBV7-2 to TRBJ2-1, with D maybe TRBD2 (7 bases). The V and J ends lost 0 bases and 7 bases respectively, with 13 bases between them. Per germline, CDR1 SGHTA and CDR2 FQGNSA. CDR3 length: 15 residues.

The chain couples TRBV11-2 to TRBJ2-3; D is perhaps TRBD1 or TRBD2 (6 bases each). This CDR3 has 17 residues. V lost 0 bases and J lost 2, with 15 bases in between. Germline CDR1 SGHAT, CDR2 FQNNGV. The CDR3 spells CASSLEMGGQNTDTQYF. The CDR3 nucleotides are TGTGCCAGCAGCTTAGAAATGGGAGGACAGAACACAGATACGCAGTATTTT.